Listed here are 26 T cell receptor beta chains from one sample, sequenced in a study of T cell repertoires in cytomegalovirus infection. One entry per CDR3 protein, called by TCRdb with MiXCR from the reads. This table has hundreds of thousands of distinct CDR3 sequences, 15% to 20% appearing once. Sequencing was carried out using PBMCs. Receptors originate from a human donor in good health (CMV status not recorded). Some clones in this sample may be carry-over from other donors' samples.

This clonotype appeared once. CDR3: CSAREPGTNTDTQYF. The CDR3 nucleotides read TGCAGTGCTAGAGAACCGGGGACAAACACAGATACGCAGTATTTT. The chain links TRBV20-1 to TRBJ2-3, with a possible D match to TRBD1 (6 bases). V shed 0 bases and J shed 2 bases, with 12 bases lying between them. The V gene's germline CDR1 is DFQATT and CDR2 SNEGSKA (reference sequence). There are 15 residues in the CDR3.

This clonotype was seen many times. This chain uses TRBV6-2 or TRBV6-3 with TRBJ2-7; D ambiguous. The germline CDR1 and CDR2 sequences are MNHEY and SVGEGT. V was shortened by 6 bases and J by 3 bases, with 6 bases between the two germline ends. The CDR3 length is 11 residues. The CDR3 nucleotides read TGTGCCAGCAGCCCCCGCTACGAGCAGTACTTC. Protein product: CASSPRYEQYF.

This clonotype was detected ten times or more. The chain carries TRBV6-1 and TRBJ2-5; no clear D. CDR1 is MNHNS, CDR2 SASEGT, per germline. The CDR3 extends over 13 amino acids. Trimming took 6 bases from V and 7 from J, leaving 15 bases between them. The chain's CDR3 is CASSAETPSTQYF. The CDR3 DNA is TGTGCCAGCAGCGCCGAAACACCGTCGACCCAGTACTTC.

This clonotype was seen a few times. The chain uses TRBV3-1 and TRBJ2-1, with unresolved D. Trimming cost V 2 bases and J 10 bases, with 6 bases left between them. CDR3 length: 11 amino acids. In germline, CDR1 is LGHDT, CDR2 YNNKEL (reference sequence). The CDR3 DNA reads as TGTGCCAGCAGCCAAAGGTCAGAGCAGTTCTTC. Its protein product is CASSQRSEQFF.

This chain connects TRBV5-1 to TRBJ2-1; TRBD2 matches at 10 bases. V lost 0 bases, J lost 0 bases, and 3 bases stayed unmatched. Germline V lookup: CDR1 SGHRS, CDR2 YFSETQ. The CDR3 extends over 17 amino acids. The CDR3 bases are TGCGCCAGCAGCTTGGCGGCTAGCGGGAGCTCCTACAATGAGCAGTTCTTC. It encodes CASSLAASGSSYNEQFF.

V is TRBV7-6 and J is TRBJ2-1, with 9 bases fitting TRBD2. The trim removed 7 bases at V and 3 bases at J, leaving 7 bases unmatched. Germline assignment: CDR1 SGHVS and CDR2 FNYEAQ. The CDR3 has 15 amino acids. CDR3 sequence (DNA): TGTGCCAGCACCCTCACGACTAGCGGCTACAATGAGCAGTTCTTC. Protein: CASTLTTSGYNEQFF.

This clonotype was observed a few times. V usage is TRBV2 and J usage is TRBJ2-1; perhaps TRBD2 as D (6 bases). This CDR3 contains 13 residues. Trimming took 7 bases from V and 10 from J, leaving 17 bases between them. Germline CDR1 reads SNHLY; CDR2 reads FYNNEI. CDR3 loop: CASKWEASVEQFF. DNA for the CDR3: TGTGCCAGCAAGTGGGAGGCTAGCGTGGAGCAGTTCTTC.

This clonotype was detected ten times or more. This chain's CDR3 is CASRAPGGNTEAFF. CDR3 bases: TGTGCCAGCAGGGCCCCAGGGGGCAACACTGAAGCTTTCTTT. V usage is TRBV7-6 and J usage is TRBJ1-1; TRBD1 matches 8 bases. Germline CDR1 is SGHVS and CDR2 is FNYEAQ. J gave up 2 bases and V 6 bases, and 5 bases lay outside the gene matches. This CDR3 spans 14 amino acids.

In its sample, this clonotype was seen a few times. The genes are TRBV7-2 and TRBJ2-1, with D hard to call. This CDR3 has 14 amino acids. Trimming pared 1 base from V and 10 bases from J, leaving 14 bases between. Germline CDR1 reads SGHTA; CDR2 reads FQGNSA. CDR3 protein: CASSLEPRTTEQFF. Here the CDR3 DNA reads TGTGCCAGCAGCTTAGAACCCCGGACCACAGAGCAGTTCTTC.

This clonotype was counted ten times or more. The CDR3: CASSNGQYNEKLFF. The DNA for the CDR3 is TGTGCCAGCAGTAACGGACAGTATAATGAAAAACTGTTTTTT. V is TRBV6-1 and J is TRBJ1-4; a possible D gene is TRBD1 (6 bases). The CDR3 is 14 residues long. Trimming shortened V by 5 bases and J by 4 bases, and 11 bases separated the two germline ends. Per germline, CDR1 MNHNS and CDR2 SASEGT.

This clonotype was found a few times. The rearrangement joins TRBV5-1 to TRBJ1-2; D remains unclear. Deletions cut 0 bases from V and 0 bases from J, with 15 bases between. The CDR3 consists of 17 residues. CDR1 is SGHRS and CDR2 is YFSETQ in the germline V gene. CDR3 bases: TGCGCCAGCAGCTTGGGTTTGGCAGCCTCCCCTAACTATGGCTACACCTTC. Its protein is CASSLGLAASPNYGYTF.

This clonotype was seen repeatedly, ten times or more. The V gene is TRBV7-2, the J gene TRBJ2-7; 9 positions match TRBD1. V was clipped by 5 bases and J by 5 bases; unmatched bases: 7. The CDR3 is 14 residues long. CDR1 is SGHTA, CDR2 FQGNSA, per germline. As DNA, the CDR3 is TGTGCCAGCAGCCCGAGGACAGGGGAGAACGAGCAGTACTTC. As protein: CASSPRTGENEQYF.

This clonotype was detected ten times or more. This sequence joins TRBV7-9 and TRBJ2-1; the D gene could be TRBD1 or TRBD2 (6 bases each). This CDR3 contains 13 residues. Germline V gene data show CDR1 as SEHNR and CDR2 as FQNEAQ (reference sequence). The V end was cut by 4 bases, the J end by 7 bases, with 11 bases between. The CDR3 DNA reads as TGTGCCAGCAGCTGGCTAGGGGGGAATGAGCAGTTCTTC. Protein: CASSWLGGNEQFF.

There are many counts of this clonotype. The CDR3 sequence: CASSLVFGGHYGYTF. The CDR3, as DNA: TGTGCCAGCAGCTTAGTTTTCGGCGGGCACTATGGCTACACCTTC. The rearrangement joins TRBV7-2 to TRBJ1-2; D gene unclear. Deletions cut 1 base from V and 3 bases from J, with 12 bases between. The CDR3 consists of 15 residues. The germline CDR1 and CDR2 sequences are SGHTA and FQGNSA.

The chain combines TRBV29-1 with TRBJ2-3, with no clear D. Germline V gives CDR1 SQVTM, CDR2 ANQGSEA. V lost 0 bases and J 2 bases, leaving 3 bases between the germline ends. This CDR3 spans 12 amino acids. In nucleotides, the CDR3 is TGCAGCGTTGAAGATTACACAGATACGCAGTATTTT. Translated, it gives CSVEDYTDTQYF.

The chain has TRBV4-1 and TRBJ2-5, with D possibly being TRBD2 (6 bases). CDR3 size: 18 residues. Trimming took 4 bases from V and 4 from J, leaving 25 bases between them. The germline V gene has CDR1 MGHRA and CDR2 YSYEKL. The CDR3 region is CASSRRGRLRAQGETQYF. The CDR3 nucleotides read TGCGCCAGCAGCCGGCGGGGCCGTTTGCGCGCCCAAGGAGAGACCCAGTACTTC.

Comment on this clonotype: One end of the junction fails to match germline, which may point to a read error. The rearrangement uses TRBV7-2 and TRBJ2-3; TRBD1 might be the D (5 bases). Germline-derived CDR1 and CDR2 are SGHTA and FQGNSA. The CDR3 totals 13 residues. The CDR3 DNA reads TGTGCCAGCAGCCTTACCAACACAGGTACGCAGTATTTT. Protein sequence: CASSLTNTGTQYF.

This clonotype was observed many times. J is TRBJ2-1 and V is TRBV7-2; TRBD2 agrees at 7 bases. The CDR3 covers 13 residues. Germline V gene sequence: CDR1 SGHTA, CDR2 FQGNSA. V shed 0 bases, J shed 12 bases, and the junction held 5 bases outside the gene matches. This chain's CDR3 is CASSLASSGTQFF. Here the CDR3 DNA reads TGTGCCAGCAGCTTAGCGTCGAGCGGGACGCAGTTCTTC.

This chain connects TRBV7-8 to TRBJ1-5; no clear D gene. Germline lookup yields CDR1 SGHVS and CDR2 FQNEAQ. The germline V and J ends were trimmed by 5 bases and 5 bases, with 13 bases remaining between them. There are 14 residues in the CDR3. CDR3 in DNA: TGTGCCAGCAGCAGCCACGGGTCAGATCAGCCCCAGCATTTT. This codes for CASSSHGSDQPQHF.

The chain uses TRBV20-1 and TRBJ2-3; 7 bases align to TRBD2. Germline CDR1 is DFQATT and CDR2 is SNEGSKA (reference sequence). Trimming took 2 bases from V and 3 from J; bases not matched to a gene: 8. The CDR3 is 15 residues long. In DNA form, the CDR3 reads TGCAGTGCTAGAAAAGGCGGGAGTGGGACAGATACGCAGTATTTT. It yields the protein CSARKGGSGTDTQYF.

This clonotype was recorded many times. The genes are TRBV7-2 and TRBJ1-4, with 7 bases aligning to TRBD1. V gave up 6 bases and J gave up 6 bases; unmatched junction bases: 10. CDR1 and CDR2 from the germline V gene are SGHTA and FQGNSA. The CDR3 length is 15 residues. The CDR3 region has the DNA TGTGCCAGCAGAAACAGAGCAGGGGGTGATGAAAAACTGTTTTTT. Translated: CASRNRAGGDEKLFF.

In its sample, this clonotype was seen a few times. The V call is TRBV7-2, the J call TRBJ2-7; D is unresolved. The CDR3 consists of 13 residues. Germline V CDR1 and CDR2: SGHTA, FQGNSA. Trimming removed 1 base at V and 3 bases at J, with 7 bases between. DNA for the CDR3: TGTGCCAGCAGCTTAGGGAACAACTACGAGCAGTACTTC. Translation: CASSLGNNYEQYF.

This clonotype was observed a few times. This chain uses TRBV28 with TRBJ2-7; 8 bases line up with TRBD1. Per the germline V gene, CDR1 is MDHEN and CDR2 is SYDVKM. This CDR3 comprises 14 residues. J lost 4 bases, V lost 5 bases, and 7 bases had no gene match. The CDR3 sequence is CASSNQGAGYEQYF. The CDR3 DNA follows: TGTGCCAGCAGTAACCAGGGGGCTGGATACGAGCAGTACTTC.

In its sample, this clonotype was seen many times. The J gene is TRBJ1-1, the V gene TRBV19; TRBD1 might be the D (5 bases). CDR3 length: 15 amino acids. V gave up 1 base and J gave up 3 bases, with 12 bases separating them. The germline V gene has CDR1 LNHDA and CDR2 SQIVND (reference sequence). CDR3 protein: CASSIVGGSDTEAFF. CDR3 nucleotides: TGTGCCAGTAGTATAGTCGGGGGAAGCGACACTGAAGCTTTCTTT. Looking up the rest from reference TRBV19 and TRBJ1-1 gives the full variable domain: DGGITQSPKYLFRKEGQNVTLSCEQNLNHDAMYWYRQDPGQGLRLIYYSQIVNDFQKGDIAEGYSVSREKKESFPLTVTSAQKNPTAFYLCASSIVGGSDTEAFFGQGTRLTVV.

In its sample, this clonotype was seen many times. The chain links TRBV11-2 to TRBJ2-7, with 7 bases matching TRBD1. Germline V gene sequence: CDR1 SGHAT, CDR2 FQNNGV. The ends lost 1 base at V and 1 base at J; junction bases unmatched: 4. The CDR3 has 15 amino acids. This CDR3 reads CASSLVQGDSYEQYF. In nucleotides, the CDR3 is TGTGCCAGCAGCTTAGTGCAGGGGGATTCCTACGAGCAGTACTTC. Full variable domain (remainder filled in from reference TRBV11-2 and TRBJ2-7): EAGVAQSPRYKIIEKRQSVAFWCNPISGHATLYWYQQILGQGPKLLIQFQNNGVVDDSQLPKDRFSAERLKGVDSTLKIQPAKLEDSAVYLCASSLVQGDSYEQYFGPGTRLTVT.

This clonotype was counted many times. The J gene is TRBJ2-1, the V gene TRBV7-9; no definite D call. The CDR3 runs to 13 residues. The V end was cut by 8 bases, the J end by 0 bases, with 8 bases between. Germline assignment: CDR1 SEHNR and CDR2 FQNEAQ (reference sequence). The CDR3 here is CASDETSYNEQFF. The CDR3 coding sequence is TGTGCCAGCGATGAGACCTCCTACAATGAGCAGTTCTTC.